These T cell receptor beta chains were read from a single sample in a study of blood T cells in healthy people across ages. TCRdb re-analysed the 5' RACE reads in MiXCR, keeping a single row per CDR3 protein. This table has 850,000 to 950,000 distinct CDR3 sequences, more than 25% appearing once. The sequenced sample was blood. The receptors shown here come from a woman of 80 years or more in good health. Each CDR3 is given with its conserved first and last residue. The D gene is left open where the match is weak. The size of a clone is reported for some rows only, either as once, few or many, or as a class for expanded clones.

clone_size,j_call,d_call,v_call,cdr3_aa,cdr3_nt
few,TRBJ2-3,NA,TRBV11-2,CASSLGCPSATDTQYF,TGTGCCAGCAGCTTAGGCTGCCCTAGCGCCACAGATACGCAGTATTTT
few,TRBJ2-2,NA,TRBV7-2,CASSLMAGAPGELFF,TGTGCCAGCAGCTTAATGGCGGGGGCGCCCGGGGAGCTGTTTTTT
NA,TRBJ2-1,NA,TRBV11-2,CASSIPHYNEQFF,TGTGCCAGCAGCATCCCCCACTACAATGAGCAGTTCTTC
many,TRBJ2-5,NA,TRBV7-2,CASSLAEFQETQYF,TGTGCCAGCAGCTTAGCGGAGTTCCAAGAGACCCAGTACTTC
many,TRBJ2-3,NA,TRBV12-3/TRBV12-4,CASSFPGKTDTQYF,TGTGCCAGCAGTTTTCCGGGGAAGACAGATACGCAGTATTTT
NA,TRBJ2-5,TRBD2,TRBV28,CASSQGLAGGTETQYF,TGTGCCAGCAGTCAAGGACTAGCGGGGGGAACGGAGACCCAGTACTTC
few,TRBJ2-2,TRBD1,TRBV15,CATSRDLGQGNGELFF,TGTGCCACCAGCAGAGATTTAGGACAGGGGAACGGGGAGCTGTTTTTT
NA,TRBJ1-4,TRBD1,TRBV5-4,CASSQTTGYNEKLFF,TGTGCCAGCAGCCAAACGACAGGGTATAATGAAAAACTGTTTTTT
many,TRBJ1-4,NA,TRBV7-6,CASSLAGPYTELFF,TGTGCCAGCAGCTTAGCGGGGCCTTATACGGAACTGTTTTTT
NA,TRBJ2-2,NA,TRBV2,CASRSNLQRTGELFF,TGTGCCAGCAGGTCTAACCTCCAGCGCACCGGGGAGCTGTTTTTT
many,TRBJ2-4,NA,TRBV12-3/TRBV12-4,CASSLFSRDSYTYF,TGTGCCAGCAGTTTATTCTCCCGGGACTCTTACACGTACTTC
many,TRBJ1-2,NA,TRBV6-6,CASSRTGLGGYTF,TGTGCCAGCAGCCGAACAGGGCTGGGTGGCTACACCTTC
many,TRBJ2-7,NA,TRBV7-2,CASSLIVGQGMYEQYF,TGTGCCAGCAGCTTAATAGTTGGGCAGGGGATGTACGAGCAGTACTTC
NA,TRBJ1-4,NA,TRBV7-9,CASSSYYGGDEKLFF,TGTGCCAGCAGCTCGTATTACGGGGGCGATGAAAAACTGTTTTTT
many,TRBJ2-7,TRBD1,TRBV6-5,CASSTWTGVVSSEQYF,TGTGCCAGCAGTACCTGGACAGGGGTCGTGTCAAGCGAGCAGTACTTC
NA,TRBJ1-2,NA,TRBV20-1,CSAREAYGYTF,TGCAGTGCTAGAGAGGCTTATGGCTACACCTTC
NA,TRBJ2-3,NA,TRBV6-5,CASNGPGRSTDTQYF,TGTGCCAGCAACGGCCCGGGGCGAAGCACAGATACGCAGTATTTT
many,TRBJ1-6,NA,TRBV5-5,CASSSNTSPLHF,TGTGCCAGCAGCTCCAACACCTCACCCCTCCACTTT
NA,TRBJ1-1,TRBD1,TRBV25-1,CASSGVRVDRVERLNTEAFF,TGTGCCAGCAGTGGGGTCCGGGTGGACAGGGTCGAACGACTGAACACTGAAGCTTTCTTT
many,TRBJ1-2,NA,TRBV3-1,CASADAHYGYTF,TGTGCCAGCGCTGACGCCCACTATGGCTACACCTTC
NA,TRBJ2-4,TRBD2,TRBV7-2,CASRSGTSGNKNIRYF,TGTGCCAGCAGGTCAGGGACTAGCGGGAATAAAAACATTCGGTACTTC
few,TRBJ1-2,NA,TRBV28,CASGKYRSGVGKSTRIYGYTF,TGTGCCAGCGGAAAGTACCGCTCGGGAGTGGGAAAATCAACAAGGATCTATGGCTACACCTTC
once,TRBJ2-7,NA,TRBV3-1,CASSQDLGIQYF,TGTGCCAGCAGCCAAGATTTAGGTATTCAGTACTTC
NA,TRBJ2-1,NA,TRBV7-2,CASSLGAGRSTMSSSF,TGTGCCAGCAGCTTAGGCGCAGGGAGGAGTACAATGAGCAGTTCTTTC
many,TRBJ2-5,TRBD2,TRBV5-1,CASSTGRRMETQYF,TGCGCCAGCAGCACCGGGAGGCGCATGGAGACCCAGTACTTC
NA,TRBJ2-3,NA,TRBV5-1,CAGSLGRPSTDTQYF,TGCGCCGGCAGCTTGGGACGTCCGAGCACAGATACGCAGTATTTT
NA,TRBJ2-1,TRBD2,TRBV7-9,CASSLTSGVGETQFF,TGTGCCAGCAGCTTAACCAGCGGGGTAGGGGAGACCCAGTTCTTC
NA,TRBJ2-5,TRBD1,TRBV7-2,CASSSLWGQQETQYF,TGTGCCAGCAGCTCCCTTTGGGGACAGCAAGAGACCCAGTACTTC
NA,TRBJ2-5,TRBD1,TRBV9,CVSSVDLGQGEEQYF,TGTGTCAGCAGCGTAGATTTAGGGCAGGGGGAAGAGCAGTACTTC
few,TRBJ1-5,NA,TRBV27,CASSTRDRSSNQPQHF,TGTGCCAGCAGTACCCGGGATCGTTCGAGCAATCAGCCCCAGCATTTT
few,TRBJ1-2,NA,TRBV7-8,CASSLMENYGYTF,TGTGCCAGCAGCTTGATGGAAAACTATGGCTACACCTTC
many,TRBJ2-1,TRBD2,TRBV7-2,CASSRQTSGSYNEQFF,TGTGCCAGCAGCCGCCAGACTAGCGGGTCCTACAATGAGCAGTTCTTC
many,TRBJ1-2,NA,TRBV4-3,CASSQERSAYGYTF,TGCGCCAGCAGCCAAGAGAGGTCTGCCTATGGCTACACCTTC
few,TRBJ1-6,NA,TRBV7-2,CAGSPGRGAPLHF,TGTGCCGGCAGCCCTGGGCGGGGGGCACCCCTCCACTTT
many,TRBJ1-2,TRBD1,TRBV27,CASRGAGQSYGYTF,TGTGCCAGCAGAGGAGCGGGACAGTCCTATGGCTACACCTTC
NA,TRBJ1-6,NA,TRBV29-1,CSVEDWPGGNSPLHF,TGCAGCGTTGAAGATTGGCCAGGCGGTAATTCACCCCTCCACTTT
NA,TRBJ2-5,TRBD2,TRBV11-2,CVSSSAPTSAKETQYF,TGTGTCAGCAGCTCAGCACCGACTAGCGCCAAAGAGACCCAGTACTTC
few,TRBJ2-3,TRBD2,TRBV19,CASRPGLAGRDTQYF,TGTGCCAGTAGACCAGGACTAGCGGGGAGAGATACGCAGTATTTT
few,TRBJ1-2,TRBD1,TRBV10-3,CAIRPTGGTAYGYTF,TGTGCCATCAGACCTACAGGGGGCACGGCCTATGGCTACACCTTC
NA,TRBJ1-5,NA,TRBV21-1,CASGRGTGDSNQPQHF,TGTGCCAGCGGCAGGGGGACAGGGGATAGCAATCAGCCCCAGCATTTT
many,TRBJ2-3,NA,TRBV20-1,CSASFGGGDTQYF,TGCAGTGCTAGCTTCGGAGGAGGAGATACGCAGTATTTT
many,TRBJ2-7,TRBD1,TRBV5-5,CASSLGQGGIYEQYF,TGTGCCAGCAGCTTGGGACAGGGGGGAATCTACGAGCAGTACTTC
NA,TRBJ2-4,TRBD1,TRBV2,CASSSGGPAKNIQYF,TGTGCCAGCAGTTCAGGGGGCCCCGCCAAAAACATTCAGTACTTC
NA,TRBJ2-7,NA,TRBV27,CASSLSGAGVYEQYF,TGTGCCAGCAGTTTATCGGGGGCAGGTGTGTACGAGCAGTACTTC
few,TRBJ1-2,TRBD1,TRBV27,CASRDEGQGAPNYGYTF,TGTGCCAGCAGGGACGAGGGACAGGGGGCGCCCAACTATGGCTACACCTTC
NA,TRBJ1-1,NA,TRBV2,CASRKDAGTEAFF,TGTGCCAGCAGGAAGGACGCGGGCACTGAAGCTTTCTTT
many,TRBJ1-5,NA,TRBV12-3/TRBV12-4,CASSLEIGRPGQPQHF,TGTGCCAGCAGTTTAGAGATTGGGCGGCCCGGTCAGCCCCAGCATTTT